Listed below are T cell receptor beta chains from one sample, sequenced in a study of T cells in Graves' hyperthyroidism and ophthalmopathy. Via MiXCR, TCRdb re-called the multiplex PCR reads, giving one row per CDR3 protein. The data show 550,000 to 650,000 distinct CDR3 sequences, around 15% seen once. Sequenced input: blood. The receptors here all came from a woman in her forties with Graves' hyperthyroidism. Both conserved end residues are part of each CDR3. The D gene is left open where the match is weak. Expanded clones get a size class; other rows say once, few or many, or leave the size out.

>-|TRBV13|many|13|TRBJ2-3
TGTGCCAGCAGCCAGTCGGGGGCAGATACGCAGTATTTT
CASSQSGADTQYF
>-|TRBV20-1|few|13|TRBJ2-1
TGCAGTGCCTTAGCGGCAACCTACAATGAGCAGTTCTTC
CSALAATYNEQFF
>TRBD2|TRBV20-1|-|18|TRBJ2-2
TGCAGTGCTAGAGATCTGTCTAGCGGGAGGGCCATCACCGGGGAGCTGTTTTTT
CSARDLSSGRAITGELFF
>-|TRBV7-2|-|13|TRBJ2-5
TGTGCCAGCAGCTTAGTTGTCTGGGAGACCCAGTACTTC
CASSLVVWETQYF
>-|TRBV10-2|many|15|TRBJ2-5
TGCGCCAGCTTTGCGGGAAGAAGCGGCCAAGAGACCCAGTACTTC
CASFAGRSGQETQYF
>-|TRBV18|few|12|TRBJ2-1
TGTGCCAGCTCACAGCTCCACAATGAGCAGTTCTTC
CASSQLHNEQFF
>TRBD1|TRBV20-1|many|13|TRBJ2-4
TGCAGTGAAGTCGACAGGGTCCAAAACATTCAGTACTTC
CSEVDRVQNIQYF
>-|TRBV6-1|many|17|TRBJ1-3
TGTGCCAGCAGTGTAACCCGGACTGGTAGCTCTGGAAACACCATATATTTT
CASSVTRTGSSGNTIYF
>-|TRBV11-2|many|13|TRBJ2-7
TGTGCCAGCAGCTCTTGGCAGGGCCACGAGCAGTACTTC
CASSSWQGHEQYF
>-|TRBV7-9|few|12|TRBJ2-5
TGTGCCAGCAGCCGTACCGTGGAGACCCAGTACTTC
CASSRTVETQYF
>-|TRBV6-2/TRBV6-3|-|13|TRBJ2-2
TGTGAAACGAGGGGTAGTAACACCGGGGAGCTGTTTTTT
CETRGSNTGELFF
>-|TRBV28|-|13|TRBJ2-7
TGTGCCAGCAGGGTAACTAGGACCTACGAGCAGTACTTC
CASRVTRTYEQYF
>TRBD2|TRBV28|many|16|TRBJ2-3
TGTGCCAGCAGCACAAATAGCGGGAGGGCCACAGATACGCAGTATTTT
CASSTNSGRATDTQYF
>-|TRBV29-1|-|10|TRBJ2-3
TGCAGCGTTGAAACAGATACGCAGTATTTT
CSVETDTQYF
>TRBD2|TRBV7-9|many|17|TRBJ2-7
TGTGCCAGCAGCCCAACGACTAGCGGGAGAGGTCCCTACGAGCAGTACTTC
CASSPTTSGRGPYEQYF
>-|TRBV11-2|-|14|TRBJ2-1
TGTGCCAGCAGCTTAACAGGTCGTCAGCGGGAGCAGTTCTTC
CASSLTGRQREQFF
>TRBD2|TRBV7-2|few|15|TRBJ2-2
TGTGCCAGCCAGGGAACGGGAGGTCACACCGGGGAGCTGTTTTTT
CASQGTGGHTGELFF
>-|TRBV12-3/TRBV12-4|many|16|TRBJ2-7
TGTGCCAGCAGTTTGGGGCCAGACAGGCTTCCCTACGAGCAGTACTTC
CASSLGPDRLPYEQYF
>-|TRBV5-8|many|14|TRBJ1-1
TGTGCCAGCAGCTTGTGGGGAATTGGCACTGAAGCTTTCTTT
CASSLWGIGTEAFF
>-|TRBV5-1|few|15|TRBJ2-7
TGCGCCAGCAGCCGGACAATTGGGGGCTCCTACGAGCAGTACTTC
CASSRTIGGSYEQYF
>TRBD1|TRBV7-9|-|14|TRBJ1-4
TGTGCCAGCAGCGCACGACAGGGAGTTGAAAAACTGTTTTTT
CASSARQGVEKLFF
>TRBD2|TRBV11-1|many|15|TRBJ2-7
TGTGCCAGCAGCTTAGTTAGCGGGAGCTCCTACGAGCAGTACTTC
CASSLVSGSSYEQYF
>TRBD2|TRBV27|few|14|TRBJ2-7
TGTGCCAGCAGTCGGACTAGCGGGAGTAGCGAGCAGTACTTC
CASSRTSGSSEQYF
>-|TRBV30|many|13|TRBJ1-2
TGTGCCTGGACCGGACAGAGTAACTATGGCTACACCTTC
CAWTGQSNYGYTF
>-|TRBV20-1|-|14|TRBJ1-1
TGCAGTGCTTCTATTGGACCGCAGGGCGCTGAAGCTTTCTTT
CSASIGPQGAEAFF
>-|TRBV2|many|13|TRBJ1-2
TGTGCCAGCAGCCGGACAGAGAACTATGGCTACACCTTC
CASSRTENYGYTF
>-|TRBV27|many|16|TRBJ2-1
TGTGCCAGCAGTCCGCGGAACTCTATCTCCTACAATGAGCAGTTCTTC
CASSPRNSISYNEQFF
>TRBD2|TRBV6-2/TRBV6-3|-|13|TRBJ2-3
TGTGCCAGTTCACTAGCGACTGCAGATACGCAGTATTTT
CASSLATADTQYF
>TRBD2|TRBV20-1|many|16|TRBJ2-5
TGCAGTGCTAGGTCTAGCGGGAGCCCCACGAGAGAGACCCAGTACTTC
CSARSSGSPTRETQYF
>TRBD1|TRBV2|many|13|TRBJ1-2
TGTGCCAGCAGGGAGGGACAGGACAATGGCTACACCTTC
CASREGQDNGYTF
>-|TRBV9|few|15|TRBJ2-6
TGTGCCAGCAGCGTAGTGGGGTCGTCAACCAACGTCCTGACTTTC
CASSVVGSSTNVLTF
>-|TRBV28|few|12|TRBJ1-5
TGTGCCAGCAGTCCTATTCCCAGGGCCCAGCATTTT
CASSPIPRAQHF